This T cell receptor beta chain stems from a study of T cells in Graves' hyperthyroidism and ophthalmopathy. TCR beta CDR3 regions were amplified from RNA transcripts. The TCR CDR3 first-round RT-PCR relied on the HTBI primer set. From the multiplex PCR reads, TCRdb called clonotypes with MiXCR, one entry per CDR3 protein. The sample lists hundreds of thousands of distinct CDR3 sequences, about 17% occurring once. This clonotype was seen more than once but under ten times. Compared with germline, one end of the junction differs, possibly owing to a read error. This CDR3 is 14 amino acids long. Germline V CDR1 and CDR2: SGDLS, YYNGEE. Clinical symptoms, serum thyroxine, TRAb, thyroid ultrasound and orbital computed tomography informed diagnoses. Drawn at first hyperthyroidism diagnosis, the blood sample preceded any ophthalmopathy symptoms. PBMCs came from 9 to 10 ml fresh peripheral blood.

The sequence came from a woman aged 45-65 years with Graves' hyperthyroidism that later progressed to Graves' ophthalmopathy. Sequenced: blood. The chain is built from TRBV9 and TRBJ1-5; D possibly corresponds to TRBD1 (6 bases). This CDR3 reads CASSRGLSNQPQHF. The CDR3, as DNA: TGTGCCAGCTCCAGGGGACTTAGCAATCAGCCTCAGCATTTT.